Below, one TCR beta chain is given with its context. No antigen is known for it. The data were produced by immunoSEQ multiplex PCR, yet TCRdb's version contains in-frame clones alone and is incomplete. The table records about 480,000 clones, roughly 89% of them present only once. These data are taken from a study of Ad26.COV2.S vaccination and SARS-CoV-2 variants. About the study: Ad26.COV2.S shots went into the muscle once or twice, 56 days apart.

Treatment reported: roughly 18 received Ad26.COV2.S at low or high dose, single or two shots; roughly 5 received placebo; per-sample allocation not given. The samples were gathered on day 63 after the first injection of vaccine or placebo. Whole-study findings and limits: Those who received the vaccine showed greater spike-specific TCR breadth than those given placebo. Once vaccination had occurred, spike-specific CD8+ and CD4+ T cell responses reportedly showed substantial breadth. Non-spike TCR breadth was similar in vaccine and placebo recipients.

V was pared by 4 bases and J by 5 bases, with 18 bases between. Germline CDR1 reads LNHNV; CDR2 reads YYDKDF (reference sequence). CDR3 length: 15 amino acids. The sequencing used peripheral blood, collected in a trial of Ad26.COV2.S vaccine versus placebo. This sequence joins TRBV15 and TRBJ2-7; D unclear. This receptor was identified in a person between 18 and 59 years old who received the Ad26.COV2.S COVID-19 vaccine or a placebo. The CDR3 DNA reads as TGTGCCACCAGCATCCCACGGGCCATAGGCGACGAGCAGTACTTC. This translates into CATSIPRAIGDEQYF.